This T cell receptor (beta chain) derives from a study of cytomegalovirus exposure and HLA in healthy donors. The germline CDR1 and CDR2 sequences are MDHEN and SYDVKM. V was pared by 2 bases and J by 1 base, with 14 bases between. This CDR3 contains 16 residues. Overall study results and limits: What TCR beta sequences reportedly achieved was accurate prediction of HLA-A and HLA-B alleles in most subjects.

Vbeta (60) and Jbeta (13) primers were used in the PCR. In the study's own analysis: Later, 65 million to 85 million unique TCR beta chains were counted in an analysis, and around 11 million of them were shared. Only in-frame clones appear in the TCRdb table, and some are missing; sequencing was by immunoSEQ multiplex PCR. The V and J calls and clone size were taken over from that table, and D and trimming were inferred from the DNA. The data contain 85,000 to 95,000 clones, around 80% of them singletons. This clone has only one observation. Its matching antigen is unknown. The rearrangement links TRBV28 to TRBJ1-1, with D possibly TRBD1 on 6 matching bases. This TCR derives from a man aged 25-45 years in good health and CMV-seropositive. Sequencing was performed on PBMCs. The CDR3 loop is CASSLSTGSTNTEAFF. CDR3 coding DNA: TGTGCCAGCAGTTTAAGCACAGGGTCAACGAACACTGAAGCTTTCTTT.